The 23 T cell receptor beta chains presented below share a single source sample, sequenced in a study of regulatory T cells in long-lasting Graves disease. Described time point: newly diagnosed GD, antithyroid drugs for less than 3 months. Construction of the TCR library relied on RNA isolated from PBMCs. Arm-PCR of CDR3 regions and iRepertoire HTBI primers were used to build TCR beta libraries. TCRdb reanalysed the multiplex PCR reads using MiXCR and keeps one entry per CDR3 protein. The table includes 530,000 or so distinct CDR3 sequences, 15% to 20% detected once. The sample was also linked to a second study, of T cells in Graves' hyperthyroidism and ophthalmopathy.

The sequencing here drew on peripheral blood mononuclear cells (PBMCs), taken at new diagnosis, from a patient treated with antithyroid drugs. The receptors originated from a man in his late teens or twenties with Graves disease.

The table lists this clonotype with many counts. The V gene is TRBV6-2 or TRBV6-3, the J gene TRBJ1-5; D may be TRBD1 (6 bases). V was pared by 0 bases and J by 2 bases, with 11 bases between. This CDR3 spans 16 amino acids. Germline lookup yields CDR1 MNHEY and CDR2 SVGEGT. The CDR3 nucleotides are TGTGCCAGCAGTTACTCGATGACAGGAGGCAATCAGCCCCAGCATTTT. Amino acids: CASSYSMTGGNQPQHF.

This clonotype was detected many times. The J gene is TRBJ2-7, the V gene TRBV2, with TRBD2 matching 12 bases. J lost 7 bases, V lost 6 bases, and 7 bases had no gene match. CDR1 and CDR2 (germline): SNHLY, FYNNEI. The CDR3 runs to 14 residues. The CDR3: CASRPTSGRWEQYF. CDR3 nucleotides: TGTGCCAGCAGACCGACTAGCGGGAGATGGGAGCAGTACTTC.

CDR3 region: CASSTDREANEQYF. The CDR3 DNA reads as TGTGCCAGCAGCACAGACAGGGAGGCTAACGAGCAGTACTTC. The chain has TRBV7-9 and TRBJ2-7, with a tentative D call TRBD1 (7 bases). CDR1 is SEHNR and CDR2 is FQNEAQ in the germline V gene (reference sequence). The CDR3 sequence is 14 residues long. V was shortened by 5 bases and J by 5 bases, with 16 bases between the two germline ends.

This clonotype was observed at least ten times. The chain uses TRBV30 and TRBJ2-1; maybe TRBD2 (5 bases). CDR1 and CDR2 (germline): GTSNPN, SVGIG (reference sequence). Trimming cost V 3 bases and J 4 bases, with 16 bases left between them. The length of the CDR3 is 15 residues. The CDR3 DNA follows: TGTGCCTGGAGGGACCGCTTGCGGGTATACAATGAGCAGTTCTTC. Protein product: CAWRDRLRVYNEQFF.

This clonotype was picked up many times. The chain carries TRBV4-2 and TRBJ2-7; D is uncertain. Germline V gene data show CDR1 as LGHNA and CDR2 as YNFKEQ. Trimming pared 1 base from V and 2 bases from J, leaving 9 bases between. This CDR3 is 14 amino acids long. The CDR3 reads CASSQVAGAYEQYF. The CDR3 coding sequence is TGTGCCAGCAGCCAAGTAGCAGGCGCCTACGAGCAGTACTTC.

The chain couples TRBV30 to TRBJ2-7; 7 bases map to TRBD2. Germline CDR1 and CDR2: GTSNPN and SVGIG (reference sequence). CDR3 length: 15 amino acids. V shed 3 bases and J 3 bases; nucleotides not matched to a gene: 11. Here the CDR3 reads CAWSSLGGRGYEQYF. CDR3 sequence (DNA): TGTGCCTGGAGCTCCCTGGGCGGGAGAGGCTACGAGCAGTACTTC.

This clonotype showed up many times. This chain uses TRBV7-8 with TRBJ2-5; D might be TRBD2 (5 bases). This CDR3 has 12 residues. Trimming removed 7 bases from V and 5 bases from J, with 11 bases in between. Germline CDR1 and CDR2: SGHVS and FQNEAQ. CDR3 DNA: TGTGCCAGCAACCTAGCCCGGGAGACCCAGTACTTC. Its protein product is CASNLARETQYF. The full variable domain, its missing parts supplied by reference TRBV7-8 and TRBJ2-5, is GAGVSQSPRYKVAKRGQDVALRCDPISGHVSLFWYQQALGQGPEFLTYFQNEAQLDKSGLPSDRFFAERPEGSVSTLKIQRTQQEDSAVYLCASNLARETQYFGPGTRLLVL.

This clonotype was detected only once. V is TRBV28 and J is TRBJ1-2; 9 positions agree with TRBD1. CDR1 and CDR2 from the germline V gene are MDHEN and SYDVKM. V dropped 10 bases and J dropped 8; count of bases not matched to a gene: 8. The CDR3 contains 12 residues. CDR3: CATTGGSRGYTF. CDR3 coding DNA: TGTGCCACCACAGGGGGCTCTCGGGGCTACACCTTC.

The rearrangement uses TRBV6-1 and TRBJ2-7; no definite D call. The V end lost 10 bases, the J end lost 0 bases, and 7 bases lay between the germline ends. The CDR3 runs 11 residues. Germline assignment: CDR1 MNHNS and CDR2 SASEGT. The CDR3 bases are TGTGCCAATCTACCCTCCTACGAGCAGTACTTC. It specifies CANLPSYEQYF.

In this sample, this clonotype turned up many times. A junction boundary mismatches the germline segment, possibly from a read error. This chain uses TRBV12-3 or TRBV12-4 with TRBJ2-3; D might be TRBD1 (5 bases). This CDR3 has 12 residues. The CDR3 DNA is TGTGCCAGCAGTTTTTCCCAGGGCAGGGAATTTTTT. Protein product: CASSFSQGREFF.

This clonotype was observed many times. This chain connects TRBV28 to TRBJ2-1; the match to TRBD2 covers 11 bases. The length of the CDR3 is 14 residues. The germline V gene has CDR1 MDHEN and CDR2 SYDVKM. The trim removed 6 bases at V and 9 bases at J, leaving 7 bases unmatched. This CDR3 reads CASSLKTSGTEQFF. CDR3 DNA: TGTGCCAGCAGCCTAAAGACTAGCGGGACTGAGCAGTTCTTC.

In its sample, this clonotype was seen a few times. The gene calls are TRBV29-1 and TRBJ1-4; D is unresolved. Trimming took 1 base from V and 4 from J, leaving 4 bases between them. The CDR3 runs to 12 residues. In germline, CDR1 is SQVTM, CDR2 ANQGSEA. The DNA for the CDR3 is TGCAGCGTTGAAGGGTATAATGAAAAACTGTTTTTT. Translated, it gives CSVEGYNEKLFF.

The chain combines TRBV12-3 or TRBV12-4 with TRBJ2-2; no clear D gene. This CDR3 spans 11 amino acids. Trimming stripped 4 bases from V and 7 bases from J, with 4 bases between. In DNA form, the CDR3 reads TGTGCCAGCAGTTATATCGGGGAGCTGTTTTTT. It encodes CASSYIGELFF.

V and J are TRBV6-5 and TRBJ1-1; 9 bases are a match to TRBD1. CDR3 size: 18 residues. V dropped 1 base and J dropped 1; count of bases not matched to a gene: 10. Germline assignment: CDR1 MNHEY and CDR2 SVGAGI. CDR3 region: CASSYFRDRVGSNTEAFF. CDR3 sequence (DNA): TGTGCCAGCAGTTACTTTCGGGACAGGGTCGGATCGAACACTGAAGCTTTCTTT.

The V gene is TRBV12-3 or TRBV12-4, the J gene TRBJ2-2, with 7 bases that match TRBD2. The CDR3 loop spans 16 amino acids. V trimming: 4 bases; J trimming: 0 bases; junction bases outside the gene matches: 5. CDR3 sequence reads: CASSWTGLPNTGELFF. CDR3 DNA: TGTGCCAGCAGTTGGACGGGACTACCGAACACCGGGGAGCTGTTTTTT.

This clonotype came up many times. The chain is built from TRBV20-1 and TRBJ2-1, with D possibly being TRBD2 (5 bases). The CDR3 spans 16 residues. CDR1 is DFQATT, CDR2 SNEGSKA, per germline (reference sequence). Trimming shortened V by 0 bases and J by 1 base, and 13 bases separated the two germline ends. The CDR3 loop reads CSARDVAGLSYNEQFF. The DNA of the CDR3 is TGCAGTGCTAGAGATGTGGCGGGCCTTTCCTACAATGAGCAGTTCTTC.

This clonotype has at least ten counts. V usage is TRBV12-3 or TRBV12-4 and J usage is TRBJ1-5; 8 bases are a match to TRBD1. This CDR3 region has 15 residues. J gave up 7 bases and V 1 base, and 6 bases lay outside the gene matches. The CDR3 coding sequence is TGTGCCAGCAGTTTAGGCGGACAGGGAGGCCAGCCCCAGCATTTT. Translating it yields CASSLGGQGGQPQHF.

CDR3 sequence (DNA): TGCAGTGTTGCACCGGGGGGAGATCAGCCCCAGCATTTT. Translated: CSVAPGGDQPQHF. The V and J genes are TRBV20-1 and TRBJ1-5; possible D gene TRBD1, 5 bases. Trimming took 7 bases from V and 5 from J, leaving 15 bases between them. The germline V gene encodes CDR1 DFQATT and CDR2 SNEGSKA (reference sequence). This CDR3 region has 13 residues.

This clonotype was recorded once. This rearrangement joins TRBV20-1 to TRBJ1-2; 8 nucleotides align to TRBD1. This CDR3 is built from 14 residues. Germline values: CDR1 DFQATT, CDR2 SNEGSKA (reference sequence). With V trimmed by 5 bases and J by 7 bases, 12 bases remained unmatched. The CDR3: CSAGPTGVIAGYTF. CDR3 bases: TGCAGTGCTGGACCGACAGGGGTTATAGCTGGCTACACCTTC.

This clonotype came up a few times. The junction shows a germline mismatch at one end, possibly a read error. The rearrangement links TRBV6-1 to TRBJ2-1, with a weak D call TRBD2 (5 bases). The CDR3 has 11 amino acids. CDR1 is MNHNS and CDR2 is SASEGT in the germline V gene. CDR3 residues: CASSGGWETRF. The DNA of the CDR3 is TGTGCCAGCAGTGGCGGGTGGGAGACGCGGTTC.

Many counts were recorded for this clonotype. The chain has TRBV27 and TRBJ1-4, with D possibly matching TRBD1 (5 bases). The germline gives CDR1 MNHEY, CDR2 SMNVEV (reference sequence). CDR3 length: 12 residues. Deletions cut 6 bases from V and 8 bases from J, with 10 bases between. CDR3: CASSPGGEKLFF. The CDR3 region has the DNA TGTGCCAGCAGCCCTGGGGGGGAAAAACTGTTTTTT.

This clonotype was seen repeatedly, ten times or more. The rearrangement joins TRBV28 to TRBJ2-1, with a tentative D call TRBD2 (6 bases). Per the germline V gene, CDR1 is MDHEN and CDR2 is SYDVKM. The CDR3 sequence is 15 residues long. Trimming pared 1 base from V and 5 bases from J, leaving 12 bases between. The CDR3 spells CASSLSASVNNEQFF. As DNA, the CDR3 is TGTGCCAGCAGTTTATCGGCTAGCGTAAACAATGAGCAGTTCTTC.

This clonotype was observed a few times. The V and J genes are TRBV20-1 and TRBJ2-5; D is unclear. The CDR3 runs to 15 residues. Germline loops: CDR1 DFQATT, CDR2 SNEGSKA (reference sequence). V was shortened by 5 bases and J by 2 bases, with 18 bases between the two germline ends. The CDR3 spells CSASGLESQQETQYF. CDR3 DNA: TGCAGTGCTTCGGGTCTTGAGAGCCAGCAAGAGACCCAGTACTTC.